The entry below gives a single T cell receptor (beta chain) sequence along with its context. Data came from immunoSEQ multiplex PCR; TCRdb stores just in-frame clones and leaves some out. Among about 86,000 clones, over 75% were seen once, and the ten largest hold about 5.8%. The CDR3 contains 14 residues. The J segment lost 1 base and the V segment lost 3 bases, leaving 0 bases of the junction unmatched. From germline, CDR1 is SGHTA and CDR2 FQGTGA. The record originates from a study of T cell responses to AZD1222 COVID-19 vaccine. Sequencing used peripheral blood, obtained on day 0 of AZD1222 vaccination. V and J are TRBV7-3 and TRBJ1-1; TRBD1 matches at 9 bases. The TCR was taken from an adult in good health. Here the CDR3 reads CASSLGQGNTEAFF. The CDR3 DNA reads as TGTGCCAGCAGCTTGGGACAGGGGAACACTGAAGCTTTCTTT.